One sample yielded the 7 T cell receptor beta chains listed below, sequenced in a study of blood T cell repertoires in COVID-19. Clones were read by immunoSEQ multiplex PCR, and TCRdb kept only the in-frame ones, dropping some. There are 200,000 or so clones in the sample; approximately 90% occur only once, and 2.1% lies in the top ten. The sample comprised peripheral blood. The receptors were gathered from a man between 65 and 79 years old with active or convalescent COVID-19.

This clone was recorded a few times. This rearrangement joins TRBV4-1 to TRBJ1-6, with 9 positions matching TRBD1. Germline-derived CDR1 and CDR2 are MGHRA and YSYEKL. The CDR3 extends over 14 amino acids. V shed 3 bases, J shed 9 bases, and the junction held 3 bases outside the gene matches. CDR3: CASSQGQGGSPLHF. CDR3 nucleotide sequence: TGCGCCAGCAGCCAGGGACAGGGCGGTTCACCCCTCCACTTT.

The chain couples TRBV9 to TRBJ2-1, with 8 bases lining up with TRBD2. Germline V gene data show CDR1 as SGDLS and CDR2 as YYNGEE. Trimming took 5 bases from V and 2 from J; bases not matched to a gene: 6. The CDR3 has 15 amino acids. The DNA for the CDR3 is TGTGCCAGCAGTGAACTAGCGGCCACCTACAATGAGCAGTTCTTC. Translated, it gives CASSELAATYNEQFF.

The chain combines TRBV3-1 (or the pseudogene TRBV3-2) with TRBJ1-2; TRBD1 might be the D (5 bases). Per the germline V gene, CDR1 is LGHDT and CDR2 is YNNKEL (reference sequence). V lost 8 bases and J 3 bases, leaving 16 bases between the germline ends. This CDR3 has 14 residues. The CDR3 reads CASLGAAGYYGYTF. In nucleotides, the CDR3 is TGTGCCAGCCTTGGGGCGGCGGGGTACTATGGCTACACCTTC.

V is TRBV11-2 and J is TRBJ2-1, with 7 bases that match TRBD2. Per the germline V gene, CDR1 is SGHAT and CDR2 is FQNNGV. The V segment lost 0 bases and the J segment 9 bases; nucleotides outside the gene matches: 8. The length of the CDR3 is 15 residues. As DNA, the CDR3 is TGTGCCAGCAGCTTAGATCTCGGGGGGTCGGGTGAGCAGTTCTTC. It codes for CASSLDLGGSGEQFF.

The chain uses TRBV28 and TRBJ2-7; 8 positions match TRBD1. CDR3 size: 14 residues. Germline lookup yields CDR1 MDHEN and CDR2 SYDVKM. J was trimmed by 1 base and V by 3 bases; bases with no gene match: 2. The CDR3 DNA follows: TGTGCCAGCAGTTTGACAGGGGCTTCCTACGAGCAGTACTTC. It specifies CASSLTGASYEQYF.

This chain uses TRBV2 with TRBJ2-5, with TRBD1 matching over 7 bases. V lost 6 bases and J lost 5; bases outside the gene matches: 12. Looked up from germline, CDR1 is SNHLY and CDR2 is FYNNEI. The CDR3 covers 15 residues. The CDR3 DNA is TGTGCCAGCAGCTTTGGGACAGAAAGGCGGGAGACCCAGTACTTC. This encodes CASSFGTERRETQYF.

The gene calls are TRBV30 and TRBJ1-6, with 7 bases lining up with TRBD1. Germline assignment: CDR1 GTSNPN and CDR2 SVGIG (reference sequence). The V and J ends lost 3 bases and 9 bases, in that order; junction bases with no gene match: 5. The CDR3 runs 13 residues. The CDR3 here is CAWSLQGISPLHF. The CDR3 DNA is TGTGCCTGGAGCCTACAGGGGATTTCACCCCTCCACTTT.